The 19 T cell receptor beta chains presented below share a single source sample, sequenced in a study of cytomegalovirus exposure and HLA in healthy donors. 60 Vbeta and 13 Jbeta primers were used in PCR. TCRdb's copy holds only in-frame clones and misses some; the assay was immunoSEQ multiplex PCR. Among under 200,000 clones listed, roughly three quarters were seen once. Sequences were obtained from PBMCs. Every receptor here comes from a man between 18 and 35 years old in good health and CMV-seropositive.

The chain uses TRBV6-5 and TRBJ2-4, with no clear D. The CDR3 has 14 residues. The germline V and J ends were trimmed by 6 bases and 1 base, with 10 bases remaining between them. In germline, CDR1 is MNHEY, CDR2 SVGAGI. CDR3 coding DNA: TGTGCCAGCAGCCCTGATCGGGCCAAAAACATTCAGTACTTC. This sequence encodes CASSPDRAKNIQYF.

This clone was recorded only once. The CDR3 DNA follows: TGTGCCAGCAGCGTTAGGACAGGCACAGATACGCAGTATTTT. Encoded protein: CASSVRTGTDTQYF. This chain uses TRBV9 with TRBJ2-3, with D perhaps matching TRBD1 (6 bases). V was trimmed by 2 bases and J by 1 base, leaving 8 bases between them. Germline V gene data show CDR1 as SGDLS and CDR2 as YYNGEE. The CDR3 runs 14 residues.

There are a few counts of this clone. The V call is TRBV18, the J call TRBJ2-3; D call uncertain. This CDR3 is 13 amino acids long. V was pared by 3 bases and J by 7 bases, with 11 bases between. Germline CDR1 reads KGHSH; CDR2 reads LQKENI. In nucleotides, the CDR3 is TGTGCCAGCTCACCTGACACCCGGAATACGCAGTATTTT. This sequence encodes CASSPDTRNTQYF.

This chain uses TRBV30 with TRBJ1-1, with a possible D match to TRBD1 (5 bases). Trimming took off 5 bases at V and 3 bases at J, with 16 bases between the two ends. The CDR3 spans 14 residues. CDR1 and CDR2 from the germline V gene are GTSNPN and SVGIG (reference sequence). The DNA of the CDR3 is TGTGCCTGGGGCCGGGGAGGAGGGGACACTGAAGCTTTCTTT. This sequence encodes CAWGRGGGDTEAFF.

This chain connects TRBV4-1 to TRBJ2-7; maybe TRBD1 (6 bases). There are 14 residues in the CDR3. Germline assignment: CDR1 MGHRA and CDR2 YSYEKL. Trimming cost V 2 bases and J 3 bases, with 11 bases left between them. In DNA form, the CDR3 reads TGCGCCAGCAGCCAAACTACAGGGAACTACGAGCAGTACTTC. It is translated as CASSQTTGNYEQYF.

The rearrangement links TRBV13 to TRBJ2-7, with D possibly matching TRBD1 (5 bases). Germline lookup yields CDR1 PRHDT and CDR2 FYEKMQ (reference sequence). Trimming took 5 bases from V and 6 from J, leaving 17 bases between them. There are 14 residues in the CDR3. Here the CDR3 reads CASSPHRGQGEQYF. The CDR3 coding sequence is TGTGCCAGCAGCCCTCACAGAGGTCAGGGCGAGCAGTACTTC.

The gene calls are TRBV6-5 and TRBJ1-1, with TRBD1 as a possible D gene (6 bases). The CDR3 has 13 residues. The V and J ends lost 8 bases and 8 bases respectively, with 18 bases between them. Germline CDR1 reads MNHEY; CDR2 reads SVGAGI. For the CDR3, the DNA is TGTGCCAGCTGTGACAGGAACGTTGTGGAAGCTTTCTTT. Its protein is CASCDRNVVEAFF.

CDR3: CASSSIGTSGGSTDTQYF. The DNA of the CDR3 is TGTGCCAGCAGCTCGATTGGGACTAGCGGGGGGAGCACAGATACGCAGTATTTT. The rearrangement links TRBV5-5 to TRBJ2-3; TRBD2 matches 15 bases. The germline V gene has CDR1 SGHKS and CDR2 YYEKEE (reference sequence). V lost 3 bases and J lost 0; bases outside the gene matches: 5. This CDR3 comprises 18 residues.

This sequence joins TRBV6-6 and TRBJ2-2, with D perhaps matching TRBD1 (6 bases). V was trimmed by 1 base and J by 4 bases, leaving 13 bases between them. This CDR3 is 16 amino acids long. CDR1 is MNHNY, CDR2 SVGAGI, per germline (reference sequence). Written as DNA, the CDR3 is TGTGCCAGCAGTTACTTCAGGGGCCCTACCACCGGGGAGCTGTTTTTT. Amino acids: CASSYFRGPTTGELFF.

The chain uses TRBV18 and TRBJ1-5; weak D call: TRBD1 (6 bases). The CDR3 consists of 13 residues. The V and J ends lost 6 bases and 4 bases respectively, with 10 bases between them. In germline, CDR1 is KGHSH, CDR2 LQKENI. CDR3 sequence reads: CASSQDSNQPQHF. DNA for the CDR3: TGTGCCAGCTCCCAGGACAGTAATCAGCCCCAGCATTTT.

This clone occurred a few times. This sequence joins TRBV6-1 and TRBJ2-7, with 7 bases lining up with TRBD1. The CDR3 has 13 residues. CDR1 is MNHNS and CDR2 is SASEGT in the germline V gene. V was pared by 5 bases and J by 3 bases, with 4 bases of the junction left unmatched. In DNA form, the CDR3 reads TGTGCCAGCAGTAGCCAGGGGGTCTACGAGCAGTACTTC. Translation: CASSSQGVYEQYF.

The V gene is TRBV27, the J gene TRBJ2-7; 16 bases fit TRBD2. The germline V gene has CDR1 MNHEY and CDR2 SMNVEV (reference sequence). V trimming: 8 bases; J trimming: 4 bases; junction bases outside the gene matches: 5. This CDR3 has 15 amino acids. The CDR3: CASALGLAGGYEQYF. DNA of the CDR3: TGTGCCAGCGCCTTGGGACTAGCGGGAGGGTACGAGCAGTACTTC.

This clone was recorded a few times. The chain combines TRBV7-8 with TRBJ2-1, with 14 bases aligning to TRBD2. CDR1 is SGHVS and CDR2 is FQNEAQ in the germline V gene. CDR3 length equals 15 residues. V lost 3 bases and J lost 7; bases outside the gene matches: 2. As DNA, the CDR3 is TGTGCCAGCAGCTTGGGGACTAGCGGGAGTAATGAGCAGTTCTTC. Translating gives CASSLGTSGSNEQFF.

The rearrangement links TRBV4-2 to TRBJ2-6; 9 nucleotides line up with TRBD2. CDR1 is LGHNA, CDR2 YNFKEQ, per germline. This CDR3 spans 15 amino acids. After removal of 2 bases from V and 15 bases from J, the junction contained 11 bases not matched to a gene. This chain's CDR3 is CASSQRAGGQEGLTF. In nucleotides, the CDR3 is TGTGCCAGCAGCCAACGGGCGGGGGGGCAAGAGGGCCTGACTTTC.

This sequence joins TRBV15 and TRBJ2-7; tentative D call: TRBD1 (7 bases). The length of the CDR3 is 16 residues. Germline V gene sequence: CDR1 LNHNV, CDR2 YYDKDF (reference sequence). Trimming cost V 2 bases and J 4 bases, with 18 bases left between them. CDR3 nucleotide sequence: TGTGCCACCAGCAGACTTGGACAGGCCGGGGGTTACGAGCAGTACTTC. Its protein product is CATSRLGQAGGYEQYF.

This chain connects TRBV13 to TRBJ2-5; TRBD1 might be the D (5 bases). This CDR3 spans 13 amino acids. Trimming took off 9 bases at V and 3 bases at J, with 14 bases between the two ends. Germline-derived CDR1 and CDR2 are PRHDT and FYEKMQ (reference sequence). CDR3 region: CASTTRVEETQYF. The CDR3 nucleotides read TGTGCCAGTACGACCAGGGTCGAAGAGACCCAGTACTTC.

The rearrangement uses TRBV5-1 and TRBJ2-3; D unclear. CDR1 and CDR2 from the germline V gene are SGHRS and YFSETQ. The V and J ends lost 0 bases and 0 bases respectively, with 8 bases between them. The CDR3 is 15 amino acids. The CDR3 loop is CASSLAPGSTDTQYF. CDR3 in DNA: TGCGCCAGCAGCTTGGCCCCGGGTAGCACAGATACGCAGTATTTT.

This clone turned up a few times. The V and J genes are TRBV28 and TRBJ2-7, with 9 bases fitting TRBD1. Unmatched junction bases numbered 5, after V lost 6 bases and J lost 2 bases. CDR1 and CDR2 from the germline V gene are MDHEN and SYDVKM. The CDR3 covers 14 residues. CDR3 DNA: TGTGCCAGCAGGAACAGGGGGCTCCCCTACGAGCAGTACTTC. Translating gives CASRNRGLPYEQYF. Combining the CDR3 with reference TRBV28 and TRBJ2-7 gives the whole variable domain DVKVTQSSRYLVKRTGEKVFLECVQDMDHENMFWYRQDPGLGLRLIYFSYDVKMKEKGDIPEGYSVSREKKERFSLILESASTNQTSMYLCASRNRGLPYEQYFGPGTRLTVT.

The chain couples TRBV20-1 to TRBJ2-1, with D maybe TRBD2 (6 bases). Germline V gene data show CDR1 as DFQATT and CDR2 as SNEGSKA (reference sequence). Trimming took 2 bases from V and 10 from J, leaving 9 bases between them. This CDR3 is built from 11 residues. The CDR3 DNA reads as TGCAGTGCTAGAATGGGGGGAGAGCAGTTCTTC. It specifies CSARMGGEQFF.